These 32 T cell receptor beta chains were all obtained from the same sample, sequenced in a study of T cell responses to AZD1222 COVID-19 vaccine. Clones were sequenced by immunoSEQ multiplex PCR, and TCRdb holds only the in-frame ones, with some missing. The sample comprises more than 150,000 clones, approximately 90% of which are singletons, and under 8% rests with the top ten. Sample: peripheral blood, taken on day 0 of AZD1222 vaccination. The source is an adult in good health.

The J gene is TRBJ1-4, the V gene TRBV19; TRBD1 matches at 7 bases. The germline V gene encodes CDR1 LNHDA and CDR2 SQIVND (reference sequence). This CDR3 has 17 amino acids. Trimming took 0 bases from V and 7 from J; bases not matched to a gene: 11. CDR3 bases: TGTGCCAGTAGTATAGAGTCTCCGGGACAGAGAGGTGAAAAACTGTTTTTT. This translates into CASSIESPGQRGEKLFF. Full variable domain (remainder filled in from reference TRBV19 and TRBJ1-4): DGGITQSPKYLFRKEGQNVTLSCEQNLNHDAMYWYRQDPGQGLRLIYYSQIVNDFQKGDIAEGYSVSREKKESFPLTVTSAQKNPTAFYLCASSIESPGQRGEKLFFGSGTQLSVL.

The chain employs TRBV5-1 and TRBJ2-7; tentatively, D is TRBD1 (6 bases). The germline V and J ends were trimmed by 2 bases and 6 bases, with 15 bases remaining between them. CDR1 is SGHRS and CDR2 is YFSETQ in the germline V gene. This CDR3 comprises 14 residues. The CDR3 loop reads CASSFNRESGEQYF. For the CDR3, the DNA is TGCGCCAGCAGCTTCAACAGGGAATCGGGCGAGCAGTACTTC.

The V and J genes are TRBV24-1 and TRBJ2-5; 12 nucleotides line up with TRBD1. V shed 4 bases, J shed 5 bases, and the junction held 4 bases outside the gene matches. Germline assignment: CDR1 KGHDR and CDR2 SFDVKD. CDR3 length: 15 residues. The CDR3 DNA follows: TGTGCCACCAGTGAGGGGACAGGGGGCGTGGAGACCCAGTACTTC. Translated: CATSEGTGGVETQYF.

About this clone itself: This specimen includes other DNA sequences encoding the same CDR3. The rearrangement uses TRBV5-1 and TRBJ2-1; 7 nucleotides match TRBD2. Germline CDR1 and CDR2: SGHRS and YFSETQ. There are 15 residues in the CDR3. The J segment lost 0 bases and the V segment lost 0 bases, leaving 0 bases of the junction unmatched. The CDR3 loop reads CASSLGGGSYNEQFF. Written as DNA, the CDR3 is TGCGCCAGCAGCTTGGGCGGGGGCTCCTACAATGAGCAGTTCTTC. The full variable domain, in which reference TRBV5-1 and TRBJ2-1 provide the parts outside the CDR3, is KAGVTQTPRYLIKTRGQQVTLSCSPISGHRSVSWYQQTPGQGLQFLFEYFSETQRNKGNFPGRFSGRQFSNSRSEMNVSTLELGDSALYLCASSLGGGSYNEQFFGPGTRLTVL.

The chain has TRBV19 and TRBJ1-1; 7 nucleotides line up with TRBD1. In germline, CDR1 is LNHDA, CDR2 SQIVND (reference sequence). The V segment lost 7 bases and the J segment 1 base; nucleotides outside the gene matches: 6. This CDR3 is 14 amino acids long. DNA of the CDR3: TGTGCCAGTACCTCGACAGGGTCGAACACTGAAGCTTTCTTT. Residues: CASTSTGSNTEAFF.

The chain has TRBV7-2 and TRBJ1-2; 7 bases map to TRBD1. Germline assignment: CDR1 SGHTA and CDR2 FQGNSA. Trimming took 7 bases from V and 4 from J; bases not matched to a gene: 9. CDR3 length: 14 amino acids. For the CDR3, the DNA is TGTGCCAGCACAACATCGACAGGGCCCTATGGCTACACCTTC. Translating it yields CASTTSTGPYGYTF.

V and J are TRBV3-1 (or the pseudogene TRBV3-2) and TRBJ1-6; TRBD1 might be the D (6 bases). The V end was cut by 4 bases, the J end by 6 bases, with 13 bases between. This CDR3 comprises 15 residues. Looked up from germline, CDR1 is LGHDT and CDR2 is YNNKEL (reference sequence). The CDR3 sequence: CASSLLQGTNSPLHF. As DNA, the CDR3 is TGTGCCAGCAGCCTTCTGCAGGGGACTAATTCACCCCTCCACTTT.

The chain uses TRBV10-3 and TRBJ1-2; 7 bases are a match to TRBD1. After removal of 6 bases from V and 5 bases from J, the junction contained 3 bases not matched to a gene. This CDR3 has 12 residues. Germline V gives CDR1 ENHRY, CDR2 SYGVKD. The CDR3 DNA reads TGTGCCATCAGAAGGGACAGATATGGCTACACCTTC. Encoded protein: CAIRRDRYGYTF.

A word on this clone: The sample holds other DNA sequences that translate to the same CDR3. J is TRBJ1-4 and V is TRBV18, with D hard to call. CDR3 length: 13 amino acids. The germline V gene encodes CDR1 KGHSH and CDR2 LQKENI. With 2 bases removed from V and 6 bases from J, the gap between germline ends came to 7 bases. In nucleotides, the CDR3 is TGTGCCAGCTCACCAAGTAGGGATGAAAAACTGTTTTTT. Translation: CASSPSRDEKLFF.

The gene calls are TRBV5-1 and TRBJ2-2; D is undetermined. This CDR3 has 18 residues. Germline V gene lookup returns CDR1 SGHRS and CDR2 YFSETQ. V shed 8 bases and J shed 3 bases, with 26 bases lying between them. The CDR3 spells CASRGESGLKEYTGELFF. The CDR3 coding sequence is TGCGCCAGTAGAGGCGAATCCGGGTTAAAGGAGTACACCGGGGAGCTGTTTTTT.

This chain uses TRBV19 with TRBJ1-6; D is possibly TRBD1 (5 bases). The germline gives CDR1 LNHDA, CDR2 SQIVND (reference sequence). This CDR3 contains 13 residues. Trimming removed 7 bases from V and 8 bases from J, with 12 bases in between. CDR3 bases: TGTGCCAGTAAATTTTCGGGGCATTCACCCCTCCACTTT. This gives the protein CASKFSGHSPLHF. The whole variable domain, filled in from reference TRBV19 and TRBJ1-6, reads DGGITQSPKYLFRKEGQNVTLSCEQNLNHDAMYWYRQDPGQGLRLIYYSQIVNDFQKGDIAEGYSVSREKKESFPLTVTSAQKNPTAFYLCASKFSGHSPLHFGNGTRLTVT.

The count of this clone is one. J is TRBJ2-7 and V is TRBV30; 11 nucleotides align to TRBD2. This CDR3 is built from 14 residues. CDR1 is GTSNPN, CDR2 SVGIG, per germline (reference sequence). V trimming: 0 bases; J trimming: 2 bases; junction bases outside the gene matches: 0. This CDR3 reads CAWSVSGGAYEQYF. CDR3 DNA: TGTGCCTGGAGTGTTAGCGGGGGGGCCTACGAGCAGTACTTC. The whole variable domain, remainder taken from reference TRBV30 and TRBJ2-7, is SQTIHQWPATLVQPVGSPLSLECTVEGTSNPNLYWYRQAAGRGLQLLFYSVGIGQISSEVPQNLSASRPQDRQFILSSKKLLLSDSGFYLCAWSVSGGAYEQYFGPGTRLTVT.

The genes are TRBV24-1 and TRBJ1-2; TRBD1 agrees at 8 bases. J was trimmed by 10 bases and V by 7 bases; bases with no gene match: 10. This CDR3 is built from 13 residues. CDR1 KGHDR and CDR2 SFDVKD come from the germline V gene. CDR3 coding DNA: TGTGCCACCAGAGGGACAGGCCCGCAAGACTACACCTTC. Amino acid sequence: CATRGTGPQDYTF.

In nucleotides, the CDR3 is TGTGCCTGGAGTCCAAATAAGGGGCTAGCAAATCCCGGGGAGCTGTTTTTT. Translated, it gives CAWSPNKGLANPGELFF. The chain uses TRBV30 and TRBJ2-2; D assignment may be TRBD1 or TRBD2 (5 bases each). Germline V lookup: CDR1 GTSNPN, CDR2 SVGIG (reference sequence). The CDR3 has 17 residues. Trimming took 2 bases from V and 6 from J, leaving 22 bases between them.

This clone came up a few times. Other DNA sequences in the same sample also yield this CDR3. The chain uses TRBV6-6 and TRBJ1-5; the D is unclear. Germline V CDR1 and CDR2: MNHNY, SVGAGI (reference sequence). The CDR3 spans 12 residues. The V and J ends lost 2 bases and 5 bases respectively, with 4 bases between them. The CDR3 DNA is TGTGCCAGCAGTTACGGGGATCAGCCCCAGCATTTT. Encoded protein: CASSYGDQPQHF.

V gene TRBV6-5 combines with J gene TRBJ2-3; TRBD2 matches at 8 bases. From germline, CDR1 is MNHEY and CDR2 SVGAGI. Trimming took 7 bases from V and 4 from J; bases not matched to a gene: 7. The CDR3 totals 14 residues. This CDR3 reads CASIPPGGPDTQYF. CDR3 DNA sequence: TGTGCCAGCATCCCCCCGGGGGGGCCAGATACGCAGTATTTT.

Only a few counts were recorded for this clone. The chain links TRBV27 to TRBJ1-2; no clear D gene. CDR1 MNHEY and CDR2 SMNVEV come from the germline V gene (reference sequence). The length of the CDR3 is 15 residues. The germline V and J ends were trimmed by 1 base and 8 bases, with 17 bases remaining between them. CDR3 DNA: TGTGCCAGCAGTTTATTAGCCAGCCCCGGATACGGCTACACCTTC. This sequence encodes CASSLLASPGYGYTF.

The sample holds one count of this clone. The V call is TRBV7-2, the J call TRBJ1-4; D is possibly TRBD1 (5 bases). The V end lost 4 bases, the J end lost 3 bases, and 9 bases lay between the germline ends. There are 14 residues in the CDR3. Germline values: CDR1 SGHTA, CDR2 FQGNSA. CDR3 nucleotide sequence: TGTGCCAGCAGCTCGGGCAGGGCTAATGAAAAACTGTTTTTT. Translated: CASSSGRANEKLFF.

The chain carries TRBV6-5 and TRBJ1-2; D not certain. CDR1 and CDR2 (germline): MNHEY, SVGAGI. V was trimmed by 11 bases and J by 2 bases, leaving 12 bases between them. The CDR3 has 12 residues. For the CDR3, the DNA is TGTGCCGGCGAGTTCCCCAACTATGGCTACACCTTC. The encoded protein is CAGEFPNYGYTF.

CDR3 loop: CASSPPTWGVSTEAFF. For the CDR3, the DNA is TGTGCCAGCAGCCCACCTACGTGGGGGGTGAGCACTGAAGCTTTCTTT. The chain links TRBV21-1 to TRBJ1-1. TRBV21-1 corresponds to a pseudogene. The CDR3 loop spans 16 amino acids.

In its sample, this clone was seen once. The chain carries TRBV29-1 and TRBJ1-2; 8 bases are a match to TRBD1. J gave up 8 bases and V 7 bases, and 9 bases lay outside the gene matches. Germline V CDR1 and CDR2: SQVTM, ANQGSEA. CDR3 length equals 12 residues. The CDR3 sequence is CSALQGVLGYTF. As DNA, the CDR3 is TGCAGCGCACTACAGGGGGTGTTAGGCTACACCTTC.

The rearrangement uses TRBV28 and TRBJ2-2; no clear D gene. Trimming left V 6 bases short and J 3 bases short, with 11 bases between. CDR1 MDHEN and CDR2 SYDVKM come from the germline V gene. This CDR3 is built from 14 residues. The CDR3 DNA sequence: TGTGCCAGCAGATTGCAGGCGGACACCGGGGAGCTGTTTTTT. Translating gives CASRLQADTGELFF.

The chain combines TRBV10-1 with TRBJ2-4, with TRBD1 as a possible D gene (9 bases). The CDR3 is made up of 21 amino acids. Germline-derived CDR1 and CDR2 are WNHNN and SYGVQD (reference sequence). Trimming removed 3 bases at V and 1 base at J, with 28 bases between. The CDR3 reads CASSEREGQGGYWVAKNIQYF. Written as DNA, the CDR3 is TGCGCCAGCAGTGAACGGGAGGGACAGGGAGGGTATTGGGTGGCCAAAAACATTCAGTACTTC.

The V and J genes are TRBV5-5 and TRBJ1-4; D uncertain. Trimming took off 0 bases at V and 2 bases at J, with 14 bases between the two ends. This CDR3 is 17 amino acids long. CDR1 and CDR2 (germline): SGHKS, YYEKEE (reference sequence). CDR3 sequence: CASSLGPGPGTNEKLFF. CDR3 sequence (DNA): TGTGCCAGCAGCTTGGGGCCGGGCCCGGGGACTAATGAAAAACTGTTTTTT.

The gene calls are TRBV28 and TRBJ2-7, with a weak D call TRBD2 (5 bases). Trimming stripped 6 bases from V and 0 bases from J, with 15 bases between. Germline loops: CDR1 MDHEN, CDR2 SYDVKM. The CDR3 runs 15 residues. The CDR3 here is CASRRDLGFSYEQYF. Written as DNA, the CDR3 is TGTGCCAGCAGACGGGATTTGGGTTTCTCCTACGAGCAGTACTTC.

The V and J genes are TRBV2 and TRBJ1-4; the D is unclear. Trimming took 5 bases from V and 7 from J, leaving 11 bases between them. Germline values: CDR1 SNHLY, CDR2 FYNNEI. The CDR3 is 13 amino acids. The CDR3 DNA is TGTGCCAGCAGTCGAGGGATGGGTGAAAAACTGTTTTTT. This sequence encodes CASSRGMGEKLFF.

V gene TRBV24-1 combines with J gene TRBJ2-7, with 11 bases that match TRBD1. CDR3 length equals 16 residues. Germline CDR1 reads KGHDR; CDR2 reads SFDVKD. The V and J ends lost 3 bases and 2 bases, in that order; junction bases with no gene match: 5. The CDR3 bases are TGTGCCACCAGTGATGGGACAGGGGGTACCCCCTACGAGCAGTACTTC. As protein: CATSDGTGGTPYEQYF.

This chain links TRBV7-2 with TRBJ1-4, with D tentatively TRBD1 (6 bases). V was cut by 4 bases and J by 7 bases, with 16 bases left in between. This CDR3 is built from 15 residues. Germline CDR1 is SGHTA and CDR2 is FQGNSA. CDR3 protein: CASSSGGYRGEKLFF. For the CDR3, the DNA is TGTGCCAGCAGCTCTGGGGGCTACCGGGGTGAAAAACTGTTTTTT.

This sequence joins TRBV16 and TRBJ2-5; D is uncertain. The ends were cut back, 3 bases at V and 2 bases at J, with 1 base in the middle. The CDR3 length is 11 residues. The V gene's germline CDR1 is KGHSY and CDR2 FQNENV. The CDR3 loop is CASSQQETQYF. The CDR3 DNA sequence: TGTGCCAGCAGCCAGCAAGAGACCCAGTACTTC.

The chain combines TRBV11-1 with TRBJ2-3; tentatively, D is TRBD1 (5 bases). Trimming took 7 bases from V and 2 from J, leaving 13 bases between them. The germline CDR1 and CDR2 sequences are SGHAT and FQDESV (reference sequence). The CDR3 extends over 14 amino acids. CDR3 in amino acids: CASTYRTDTDTQYF. The CDR3 DNA follows: TGTGCCAGCACGTACAGGACCGACACAGATACGCAGTATTTT.

The V gene is TRBV6-7, the J gene TRBJ2-7; 11 bases are a match to TRBD2. TRBV6-7 is given ORF status, its function remaining uncertain. The CDR3 is 16 residues long. With V trimmed by 5 bases and J by 5 bases, 11 bases remained unmatched. CDR3 residues: CASSPNIGLAGHEQYF. The CDR3 nucleotides read TGTGCCAGCAGTCCCAACATAGGACTAGCGGGCCACGAGCAGTACTTC.

The sample holds one count of this clone. The V call is TRBV4-3, the J call TRBJ2-1; 7 bases agree with TRBD2. The CDR3 consists of 14 residues. The germline V gene encodes CDR1 LGHNA and CDR2 YSLEER. Trimming cost V 0 bases and J 5 bases; bases outside gene matches: 1. The CDR3 nucleotides read TGCGCCAGCAGCCAAGAAGCGGGGCACAATGAGCAGTTCTTC. It codes for CASSQEAGHNEQFF.